Presented here are 12 T cell receptor beta chains from one specimen sequenced in a study of blood T cell repertoires in COVID-19. TCRdb keeps only in-frame clones here, not all; method: immunoSEQ multiplex PCR. The sample includes a few hundred thousand clones, 75% to 90% of them seen just once. The sample comprised peripheral blood. Receptors were obtained from a middle-aged woman who had recovered from COVID-19.

This chain uses TRBV30 with TRBJ1-4; the D is unclear. The germline V gene has CDR1 GTSNPN and CDR2 SVGIG (reference sequence). CDR3 size: 14 residues. Deletions cut 2 bases from V and 8 bases from J, with 15 bases between. The CDR3 DNA reads TGTGCCTGGAGTAAGAGTTTGACTCAAGAAAAACTGTTTTTT. It specifies CAWSKSLTQEKLFF.

The rearrangement joins TRBV27 to TRBJ2-6; 7 bases agree with TRBD2. Trimming removed 6 bases from V and 2 bases from J; junction bases left unmatched: 13. The CDR3 extends over 18 amino acids. Germline V gene lookup returns CDR1 MNHEY and CDR2 SMNVEV (reference sequence). The CDR3 here is CASRGWGEGRPGANVLTF. DNA for the CDR3: TGTGCCAGCAGGGGCTGGGGGGAGGGAAGGCCTGGGGCCAACGTCCTGACTTTC.

This chain links TRBV5-3 with TRBJ2-1, with 7 bases that match TRBD1. TRBV5-3 is given ORF status, its function remaining uncertain. J was trimmed by 3 bases and V by 0 bases; bases with no gene match: 3. The CDR3 length is 15 residues. CDR3 DNA: TGTGCCAGAAGCTTGGCCGGGACAGACTACAATGAGCAGTTCTTC. It translates to CARSLAGTDYNEQFF.

The chain uses TRBV7-9 and TRBJ2-5; tentatively, D is TRBD1 (6 bases). CDR1 SEHNR and CDR2 FQNEAQ come from the germline V gene (reference sequence). V gave up 5 bases and J gave up 2 bases, with 15 bases separating them. The CDR3 loop spans 15 amino acids. CDR3 nucleotides: TGTGCCAGCAGCGATATAAGGGGGAAACAAGAGACCCAGTACTTC. Protein sequence: CASSDIRGKQETQYF.

The J gene is TRBJ2-7, the V gene TRBV6-5, with 10 bases aligning to TRBD1. Losses at the gene ends were 9 bases for V and 5 bases for J; bases not matched to a gene: 4. Germline assignment: CDR1 MNHEY and CDR2 SVGAGI. There are 12 residues in the CDR3. CDR3 sequence reads: CASDRGLDEQYF. The CDR3 nucleotides read TGTGCCAGTGACAGGGGGCTTGACGAGCAGTACTTC.

The chain joins TRBV9 to TRBJ2-7; a weak D match, TRBD2 (5 bases). This CDR3 spans 15 amino acids. Trimming took off 0 bases at V and 2 bases at J, with 12 bases between the two ends. The V gene's germline CDR1 is SGDLS and CDR2 YYNGEE. The CDR3 bases are TGTGCCAGCAGCGTAGGAGGTGATAGCGCCTACGAGCAGTACTTC. This gives the protein CASSVGGDSAYEQYF.

The gene calls are TRBV28 and TRBJ2-7; weak D call: TRBD1 (6 bases). V was pared by 8 bases and J by 0 bases, with 14 bases between. The CDR3 contains 14 residues. The germline CDR1 and CDR2 sequences are MDHEN and SYDVKM. CDR3 sequence: CASGGGPISYEQYF. The CDR3 DNA follows: TGTGCCAGCGGGGGCGGCCCCATCTCCTACGAGCAGTACTTC. The full variable domain, rest sourced from reference TRBV28 and TRBJ2-7, is DVKVTQSSRYLVKRTGEKVFLECVQDMDHENMFWYRQDPGLGLRLIYFSYDVKMKEKGDIPEGYSVSREKKERFSLILESASTNQTSMYLCASGGGPISYEQYFGPGTRLTVT.

This sequence joins TRBV19 and TRBJ1-3, with TRBD1 as a possible D gene (5 bases). Germline values: CDR1 LNHDA, CDR2 SQIVND (reference sequence). This CDR3 is built from 15 residues. V lost 6 bases and J 2 bases, leaving 14 bases between the germline ends. The CDR3 DNA reads as TGTGCCAGTAGCTCGGGGCGGGGGGCTGGAAACACCATATATTTT. Its translation is CASSSGRGAGNTIYF.

The chain recombines TRBV7-8 with TRBJ1-4, with TRBD1 matching over 8 bases. V lost 0 bases to trimming and J lost 1 base; unmatched junction nucleotides: 4. This CDR3 is built from 17 residues. Germline lookup yields CDR1 SGHVS and CDR2 FQNEAQ. The CDR3 loop reads CASSLARTGGTNEKLFF. CDR3 sequence (DNA): TGTGCCAGCAGCTTAGCGAGAACAGGGGGAACTAATGAAAAACTGTTTTTT. Full variable domain (rest looked up from reference TRBV7-8 and TRBJ1-4): GAGVSQSPRYKVAKRGQDVALRCDPISGHVSLFWYQQALGQGPEFLTYFQNEAQLDKSGLPSDRFFAERPEGSVSTLKIQRTQQEDSAVYLCASSLARTGGTNEKLFFGSGTQLSVL.

In DNA, the CDR3 is TGTGCCAGCAGTTCCATCGCTAGCGGGATAGACTCCTACGAGCAGTACTTC. It encodes CASSSIASGIDSYEQYF. The chain carries TRBV27 and TRBJ2-7; 9 bases agree with TRBD2. Unmatched junction bases numbered 10, after V lost 4 bases and J lost 0 bases. This CDR3 is built from 17 residues. Germline V lookup: CDR1 MNHEY, CDR2 SMNVEV (reference sequence).

This sequence joins TRBV18 and TRBJ2-1; 9 nucleotides agree with TRBD2. V dropped 3 bases and J dropped 5; count of bases not matched to a gene: 5. The CDR3 spans 15 residues. Germline values: CDR1 KGHSH, CDR2 LQKENI. The CDR3: CASSPFSGSNNEQFF. The DNA of the CDR3 is TGTGCCAGCTCACCGTTTAGCGGGAGTAACAATGAGCAGTTCTTC.

The V and J genes are TRBV30 and TRBJ1-2; TRBD1 might be the D (6 bases). V was trimmed by 0 bases and J by 8 bases, leaving 10 bases between them. Germline CDR1 reads GTSNPN; CDR2 reads SVGIG (reference sequence). The CDR3 spans 12 residues. CDR3 sequence (DNA): TGTGCCTGGAGTGTTGAGGGGGTCGGCTACACCTTC. It specifies CAWSVEGVGYTF.